The rows below give T cell receptor beta chains drawn from one sample of a study of T cell changes during pregnancy in multiple sclerosis. Measured with immunoSEQ multiplex PCR; TCRdb has only the in-frame clones, and not every one. The table lists roughly 89,000 clones, 90% to 95% of them singletons. Sequencing was performed on peripheral blood, taken after pregnancy. The receptors originated from a female donor in good health, enrolled as a control in a pregnancy study. The conserved cysteine and the conserved F or W are not part of the CDR3 here.

cdr3_length v_call cdr3_aa
10 TRBV6-5 ASSFSSGQAF
14 TRBV10-3 AISESRGQADGELF
13 TRBV6-5 ASRKGVRGPSGYT
13 TRBV7-2 ASRPPGTGETEAF
15 TRBV29-1 SVDTVKGLERPYGYT
16 TRBV23-1 ASSQPQDIPQHCYGYT
14 TRBV7-8 ASSWGLAGGSAEQY
13 TRBV29-1 SVSTSGSLYNEQF
12 TRBV15 ATAGTSGSYEQY
14 TRBV15 ATSRGSGGASGEQY
16 TRBV4-2 ASSQEGLRASGFYEQY
10 TRBV21-1 AQALGGTEAF
14 TRBV7-9 ASSLVGGSGTGELF
12 TRBV6-1 ASSSDYGGYEQY
13 TRBV7-9 ASSSGLAGVETQY
11 TRBV2 ASSEERTDTQY
11 TRBV5-1 ASSLGTANEQF
13 TRBV5-1 ASSLIGSSYNEQF
10 TRBV10-2 ASSEPRGEQF
11 TRBV7-8 ASSLGGGYEQY
12 TRBV29-1 SVGRLSTYNEQF
9 TRBV28 ASSSPVEQY
14 TRBV5-4 ASSTQGTTGAGELF